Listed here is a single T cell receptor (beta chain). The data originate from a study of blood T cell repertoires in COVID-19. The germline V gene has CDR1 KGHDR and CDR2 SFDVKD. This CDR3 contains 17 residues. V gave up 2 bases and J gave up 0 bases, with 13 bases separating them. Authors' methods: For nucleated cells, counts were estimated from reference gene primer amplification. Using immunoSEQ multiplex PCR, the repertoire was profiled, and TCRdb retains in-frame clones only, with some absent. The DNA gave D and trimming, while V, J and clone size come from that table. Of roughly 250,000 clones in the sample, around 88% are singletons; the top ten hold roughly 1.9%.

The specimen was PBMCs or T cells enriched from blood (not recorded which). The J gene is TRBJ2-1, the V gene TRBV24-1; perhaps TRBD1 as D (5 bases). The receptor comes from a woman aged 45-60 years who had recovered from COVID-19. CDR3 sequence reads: CATSDSRVPSSYNEQFF. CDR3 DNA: TGTGCCACCAGTGATTCCAGGGTGCCAAGCTCCTACAATGAGCAGTTCTTC.